Given below is one TCR beta chain in context. Clones were sequenced by immunoSEQ multiplex PCR, and TCRdb holds only the in-frame ones, with some missing. The table has fewer than 90,000 clones, approximately 95% seen once; the top ten hold more than 1.5%. V gave up 3 bases and J gave up 4 bases, with 12 bases separating them. CDR1 SEHNR and CDR2 FQNEAQ come from the germline V gene (reference sequence). The length of the CDR3 is 14 residues. The sample originates from a study of T cell changes during pregnancy in multiple sclerosis. The sequence was obtained from a female donor in good health, enrolled as a control in a pregnancy study. The starting material was peripheral blood, obtained after pregnancy. The V gene is TRBV7-9, the J gene TRBJ1-2; possibly TRBD1 for D (6 bases). The CDR3 loop reads CASSFARGSYGYTF. The DNA for the CDR3 is TGTGCCAGCAGCTTCGCCAGGGGATCCTATGGCTACACCTTC. Based on the CDR3 plus reference TRBV7-9 and TRBJ1-2, the full variable domain is DTGVSQNPRHKITKRGQNVTFRCDPISEHNRLYWYRQTLGQGPEFLTYFQNEAQLEKSRLLSDRFSAERPKGSFSTLEIQRTEQGDSAMYLCASSFARGSYGYTFGSGTRLTVV.